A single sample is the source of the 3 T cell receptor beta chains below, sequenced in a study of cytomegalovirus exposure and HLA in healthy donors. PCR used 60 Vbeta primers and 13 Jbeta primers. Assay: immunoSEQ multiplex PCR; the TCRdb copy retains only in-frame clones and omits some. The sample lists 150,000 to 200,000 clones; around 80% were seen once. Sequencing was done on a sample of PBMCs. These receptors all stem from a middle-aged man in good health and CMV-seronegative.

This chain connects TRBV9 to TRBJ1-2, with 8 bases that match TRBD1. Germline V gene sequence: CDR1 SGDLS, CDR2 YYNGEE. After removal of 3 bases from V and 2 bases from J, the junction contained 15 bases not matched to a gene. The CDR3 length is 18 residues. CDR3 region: CASSDKRTGSRFNYGYTF. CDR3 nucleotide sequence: TGTGCCAGCAGCGACAAGAGGACAGGGTCTCGCTTCAACTATGGCTACACCTTC. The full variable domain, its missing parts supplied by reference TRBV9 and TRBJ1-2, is DSGVTQTPKHLITATGQRVTLRCSPRSGDLSVYWYQQSLDQGLQFLIQYYNGEERAKGNILERFSAQQFPDLHSELNLSSLELGDSALYFCASSDKRTGSRFNYGYTFGSGTRLTVV.

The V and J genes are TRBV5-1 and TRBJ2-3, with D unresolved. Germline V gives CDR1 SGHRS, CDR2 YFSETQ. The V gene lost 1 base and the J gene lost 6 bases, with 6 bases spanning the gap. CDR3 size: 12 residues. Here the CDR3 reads CASSLLGDTQYF. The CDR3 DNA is TGCGCCAGCAGCTTGCTTGGCGATACGCAGTATTTT. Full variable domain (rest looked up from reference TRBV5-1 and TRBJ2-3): KAGVTQTPRYLIKTRGQQVTLSCSPISGHRSVSWYQQTPGQGLQFLFEYFSETQRNKGNFPGRFSGRQFSNSRSEMNVSTLELGDSALYLCASSLLGDTQYFGPGTRLTVL.

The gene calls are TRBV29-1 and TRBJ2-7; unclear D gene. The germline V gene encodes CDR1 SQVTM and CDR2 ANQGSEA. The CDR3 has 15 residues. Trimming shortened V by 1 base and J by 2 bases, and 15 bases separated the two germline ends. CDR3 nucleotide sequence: TGCAGCGTTGAAGGTTCCGAGACCGACACCTACGAGCAGTACTTC. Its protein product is CSVEGSETDTYEQYF.